A single sample gave rise to the 21 T cell receptor beta chains below, sequenced in a study of T cell responses to AZD1222 COVID-19 vaccine. TCRdb's copy holds only in-frame clones and misses some; the assay was immunoSEQ multiplex PCR. The sample has roughly 200,000 clones, 80% to 95% seen once. The sample here was peripheral blood, taken 28 days after the second AZD1222 dose. The receptors were sampled from an adult who received the AZD1222 COVID-19 vaccine.

In regard to this clone: As the CDR3 is not closed by the conserved phenylalanine or tryptophan, this likely results from a read error. Because the CDR3's place on the DNA is in doubt, the DNA is left out and the CDR3 is given as listed by TCRdb. This chain's CDR3 is CASNPSMYL. V and J are TRBV6-4 and TRBJ2-7; the table names TRBD2, a call not compared with the DNA. Inclusive of both ends, the CDR3 amounts to 9 amino acids. CDR1 and CDR2 from the germline V gene are MRHNA and SNTAGT.

Comment on this clone: Distinct nucleotide sequences in the sample also encode this CDR3. In DNA, the CDR3 is TGTGCCAGCAGTTACACCGGGGAGCTGTTTTTT. Translated, it gives CASSYTGELFF. J is TRBJ2-2 and V is TRBV12-3 or TRBV12-4; D call uncertain. V was clipped by 4 bases and J by 3 bases, with 0 bases between them. The CDR3 sequence is 11 residues long.

The chain recombines TRBV11-3 with TRBJ2-3; TRBD1 matches at 11 bases. J lost 2 bases, V lost 4 bases, and 2 bases had no gene match. Per the germline V gene, CDR1 is SGHNT and CDR2 is YENEEA. The CDR3 runs 15 residues. This chain's CDR3 is CASSSGQGVTDTQYF. Here the CDR3 DNA reads TGTGCCAGCAGCTCGGGACAGGGGGTCACAGATACGCAGTATTTT.

The CDR3 DNA follows: TGCAGCGTTGAAGTTGGAAGCTATGGCTACACCTTC. Its translation is CSVEVGSYGYTF. The chain uses TRBV29-1 and TRBJ1-2, with D unclear. The CDR3 covers 12 residues. Germline CDR1 is SQVTM and CDR2 is ANQGSEA. V lost 1 base to trimming and J lost 4 bases, with 7 bases between them.

The rearrangement joins TRBV7-3 to TRBJ2-3; 10 bases line up with TRBD2. V lost 4 bases, J lost 10 bases, and 2 bases stayed unmatched. Germline loops: CDR1 SGHTA, CDR2 FQGTGA. The CDR3 contains 12 residues. CDR3 sequence (DNA): TGTGCCAGCAGCTCCGGACTAGCGGCGCAGTATTTT. It yields the protein CASSSGLAAQYF.

V usage is TRBV10-3 and J usage is TRBJ2-1; TRBD2 might be the D (6 bases). The CDR3 length is 15 residues. CDR1 ENHRY and CDR2 SYGVKD come from the germline V gene. V was cut by 2 bases and J by 1 base, with 9 bases left in between. The CDR3 region has the DNA TGTGCCATCAGTGAGGGAAGCGGGTCCTACAATGAGCAGTTCTTC. This sequence encodes CAISEGSGSYNEQFF.

The CDR3 nucleotides are TGTGCCAGCAGCCTACCGGGCCACGAGCAGTACTTC. It yields the protein CASSLPGHEQYF. This chain uses TRBV12-3 or TRBV12-4 with TRBJ2-7; D remains unclear. V gave up 6 bases and J gave up 5 bases, with 11 bases separating them. This CDR3 is 12 amino acids long.

The rearrangement uses TRBV28 and TRBJ2-7; D call uncertain. From germline, CDR1 is MDHEN and CDR2 SYDVKM. V was shortened by 3 bases and J by 4 bases, with 7 bases between the two germline ends. This CDR3 is 12 amino acids long. The CDR3 is CASSLGTYEQYF. The CDR3 nucleotides read TGTGCCAGCAGTTTGGGAACATACGAGCAGTACTTC.

On this clone itself: A junction end diverges from the germline sequence, so it may reflect a read error. The V call is TRBV19, the J call TRBJ1-1, with TRBD1 identical over 11 bases. CDR1 is LNHDA, CDR2 SQIVND, per germline (reference sequence). The CDR3 loop spans 17 amino acids. The CDR3 is CASSLEGTGGTNTEAFF. CDR3 DNA sequence: TGTGCCAGTAGTTTAGAAGGGACAGGGGGAACTAACACTGAAGCTTTCTTT.

Turning to this clone: The junction departs from the called germline gene at one end, perhaps through a read error. The rearrangement links TRBV7-2 to TRBJ2-1, with 11 bases that match TRBD2. The CDR3 sequence is 15 residues long. Germline V gene sequence: CDR1 SGHTA, CDR2 FQGNSA. The CDR3 nucleotides are TGTGCCAGCAGATTAGCGGGAGGGGGGGTAAATGAGCAGTTCTTC. Protein product: CASRLAGGGVNEQFF.

This chain connects TRBV5-8 to TRBJ2-3, with D possibly TRBD2 on 6 matching bases. CDR3 size: 17 residues. Germline V gene lookup returns CDR1 SGHTS and CDR2 YDEGEE. Trimming left V 4 bases short and J 1 base short, with 19 bases between. The CDR3: CASSAGLSSGRTDTQYF. Here the CDR3 DNA reads TGTGCCAGCAGCGCGGGCCTCAGTAGCGGCCGCACAGATACGCAGTATTTT.

The chain has TRBV27 and TRBJ1-6, with D unresolved. The V and J ends lost 2 bases and 8 bases respectively, with 10 bases between them. The CDR3 runs to 14 residues. Per the germline V gene, CDR1 is MNHEY and CDR2 is SMNVEV (reference sequence). The chain's CDR3 is CASSLSPRDSPLHF. Written as DNA, the CDR3 is TGTGCCAGCAGTTTAAGCCCCCGGGATTCACCCCTCCACTTT.

The gene calls are TRBV28 and TRBJ1-5; D perhaps matches TRBD1 (6 bases). The CDR3 has 17 residues. V gave up 2 bases and J gave up 3 bases, with 17 bases separating them. Germline V gene lookup returns CDR1 MDHEN and CDR2 SYDVKM. The DNA of the CDR3 is TGTGCCAGCAGTTTAATTGGAGGGGGAAGGAACAATCAGCCCCAGCATTTT. Its protein product is CASSLIGGGRNNQPQHF.

Here the CDR3 reads CASRRTGASYNSPLHF. In DNA, the CDR3 is TGTGCCAGCAGGAGGACAGGGGCGAGCTATAATTCACCCCTCCACTTT. The chain carries TRBV28 and TRBJ1-6; 9 bases are shared with TRBD1. CDR1 and CDR2 (germline): MDHEN, SYDVKM. CDR3 length: 16 residues. Trimming at V came to 6 bases and at J to 3 bases, leaving 6 bases not matched to a gene.

In the case of this clone: The sample carries other DNA sequences with the same CDR3. The V and J genes are TRBV7-3 and TRBJ2-1; D call uncertain. Germline values: CDR1 SGHTA, CDR2 FQGTGA. V was trimmed by 1 base and J by 10 bases, leaving 8 bases between them. The CDR3 loop spans 12 amino acids. CDR3 sequence: CASSLNRGEQFF. CDR3 nucleotide sequence: TGTGCCAGCAGCTTAAACCGTGGGGAGCAGTTCTTC.

The V call is TRBV4-1, the J call TRBJ1-1; D remains unclear. The CDR3 sequence is 13 residues long. The V end was cut by 1 base, the J end by 1 base, with 4 bases between. Germline CDR1 is MGHRA and CDR2 is YSYEKL. CDR3 residues: CASSQGRNTEAFF. CDR3 DNA sequence: TGCGCCAGCAGCCAAGGACGGAACACTGAAGCTTTCTTT.

There are a few counts of this clone. The chain is built from TRBV2 and TRBJ1-1; possibly TRBD1 for D (5 bases). The V gene's germline CDR1 is SNHLY and CDR2 FYNNEI. V lost 8 bases and J 5 bases, leaving 21 bases between the germline ends. This CDR3 has 15 residues. The CDR3 nucleotides are TGTGCCAGCGGAGCCGGGGGTGCCGGGAATACTGAAGCTTTCTTT. It yields the protein CASGAGGAGNTEAFF.

The rearrangement links TRBV18 to TRBJ2-3; no clear D gene. Between the trimmed V and J ends, which lost 3 bases and 3 bases, there was a span of 7 bases. The CDR3 covers 13 residues. Germline-derived CDR1 and CDR2 are KGHSH and LQKENI. The CDR3 sequence: CASSPLGTDTQYF. For the CDR3, the DNA is TGTGCCAGCTCACCGCTCGGTACAGATACGCAGTATTTT. The full variable domain, rest sourced from reference TRBV18 and TRBJ2-3, is NAGVMQNPRHLVRRRGQEARLRCSPMKGHSHVYWYRQLPEEGLKFMVYLQKENIIDESGMPKERFSAEFPKEGPSILRIQQVVRGDSAAYFCASSPLGTDTQYFGPGTRLTVL.

This chain links TRBV29-1 with TRBJ2-3; D gene ambiguous. The CDR3 consists of 12 residues. Germline V gene sequence: CDR1 SQVTM, CDR2 ANQGSEA. Trimming shortened V by 3 bases and J by 2 bases, and 6 bases separated the two germline ends. The CDR3: CSVDVFTDTQYF. CDR3 sequence (DNA): TGCAGCGTTGATGTGTTCACAGATACGCAGTATTTT.

J is TRBJ1-5 and V is TRBV27, with D unresolved. CDR3 length equals 14 residues. Germline CDR1 is MNHEY and CDR2 is SMNVEV (reference sequence). V was trimmed by 4 bases and J by 4 bases, leaving 11 bases between them. The CDR3: CASSSFDINQPQHF. The CDR3 DNA reads TGTGCCAGCAGTTCCTTCGACATAAATCAGCCCCAGCATTTT.

V is TRBV5-1 and J is TRBJ2-3, with 10 positions matching TRBD1. This CDR3 region has 18 residues. V gave up 3 bases and J gave up 4 bases; unmatched junction bases: 14. CDR1 and CDR2 (germline): SGHRS, YFSETQ. In nucleotides, the CDR3 is TGCGCCAGCAGCTCTAACCCCGGGACAGGGGAGTTTCCAGATACGCAGTATTTT. Protein: CASSSNPGTGEFPDTQYF.